This T cell receptor beta chain was recorded in a study of OX40 agonist ivuxolimab in advanced cancers. Study results and limitations: Patients with a partial response at 0.1-3.0 mg/kg had among the lowest clonal expansion.

The CDR3 is 12 amino acids. After removal of 4 bases from V and 9 bases from J, the junction contained 3 bases not matched to a gene. From germline, CDR1 is LNHDA and CDR2 SQIVND (reference sequence). Points on this clone: The antigen remains unidentified.

TCRdb keeps only in-frame clones here, not all; method: immunoSEQ multiplex PCR. The profile shows some 64,000 clones, 70% to 90% of them singletons. Individuals having autoimmune disease history or systemic immunosuppression were not enrolled. The chain employs TRBV19 and TRBJ2-1; 7 nucleotides line up with TRBD2. Sequencing used CD4+ or CD8+ T cells sorted from blood, obtained in a trial of the OX40 agonist ivuxolimab. The source is an adult with an advanced solid tumor such as melanoma, head and neck, liver or kidney cancer. The DNA for the CDR3 is TGTGCCAGTAGTACGGGGGGTACTGAGCAGTTCTTC. Its translation is CASSTGGTEQFF.